One T cell receptor beta chain is described in this entry. The record originates from a study of blood T cell repertoires in COVID-19. In the study's own analysis: Reference gene primer amplification yielded estimated nucleated cell counts. TCRdb's table, derived via immunoSEQ multiplex PCR, lists solely in-frame clones and lacks some. That table furnishes V, J and clone size, whereas the DNA furnished D and trimming. The profile shows 40,000 to 50,000 clones, around 83% of them singletons. This TCR derives from a man aged 35 to 55 with active COVID-19. Sample: peripheral blood.

The CDR3 spells CASSEGGRVIQSPLHF. CDR3 DNA sequence: TGTGCCAGCAGTGAAGGGGGCAGGGTTATACAGTCACCCCTCCACTTT. The chain combines TRBV6-1 with TRBJ1-6, with a possible D match to TRBD1 (5 bases). Trimming pared 1 base from V and 10 bases from J, leaving 17 bases between. The CDR3 totals 16 residues. Germline CDR1 MNHNS, CDR2 SASEGT.